The TCR beta chain described here comes from a study of T cells in Graves' hyperthyroidism and ophthalmopathy. On the study more broadly: The authors collected peripheral blood at initial diagnosis, before any treatment.

This clonotype has a handful of counts. Its antigen is unidentified. The investigators amplified TCR beta CDR3 regions from RNA transcripts. HTBI primers drove first-round RT-PCR of the TCR CDR3. TCRdb reanalysed the multiplex PCR reads using MiXCR and keeps one entry per CDR3 protein. The sample shows a few hundred thousand distinct CDR3 sequences, 14% of them seen only once. Germline V gene sequence: CDR1 SEHNR, CDR2 FQNEAQ (reference sequence). Trimming stripped 5 bases from V and 5 bases from J, with 18 bases between. The CDR3 totals 15 residues. General study findings and limits: Onset of ophthalmopathy came a median approximately 6.5 months after the model predicted it.

This rearrangement joins TRBV7-9 to TRBJ1-1; D not certain. The clonotype comes from a woman in her 30s with Graves' ophthalmopathy. The sequenced material came from blood. The CDR3 sequence: CASSLPGPPLTEAFF. In DNA, the CDR3 is TGTGCCAGCAGCCTCCCCGGACCTCCCCTTACTGAAGCTTTCTTT.